This TCR beta chain appears in the sequencing data of a study of blood T cell repertoires in COVID-19. Study-level background: Sites across the United States, Italy and Spain contributed samples from acute and convalescent COVID-19. T cells, B-cell-depleted T cells, or PBMCs supplied cDNA or gDNA.

The CDR3 length is 17 residues. CDR1 and CDR2 from the germline V gene are KGHSY and FQNENV. The ends were cut back, 2 bases at V and 0 bases at J, with 11 bases in the middle. Original processing notes: For nucleated cells, counts were estimated from reference gene primer amplification. TCRdb's table, derived via immunoSEQ multiplex PCR, lists solely in-frame clones and lacks some. The DNA gave D and trimming, while V, J and clone size come from that table. The sample lists more than 90,000 clones, roughly nine tenths seen once, with 17% in the top ten. The source of this sequence is a man in his fifties with acute or convalescent COVID-19. Sample: peripheral blood. The chain joins TRBV16 to TRBJ2-6; unclear D gene. CDR3 region: CASSQSAYSSGANVLTF. Written as DNA, the CDR3 is TGTGCCAGCAGCCAAAGTGCATATAGCTCTGGGGCCAACGTCCTGACTTTC.